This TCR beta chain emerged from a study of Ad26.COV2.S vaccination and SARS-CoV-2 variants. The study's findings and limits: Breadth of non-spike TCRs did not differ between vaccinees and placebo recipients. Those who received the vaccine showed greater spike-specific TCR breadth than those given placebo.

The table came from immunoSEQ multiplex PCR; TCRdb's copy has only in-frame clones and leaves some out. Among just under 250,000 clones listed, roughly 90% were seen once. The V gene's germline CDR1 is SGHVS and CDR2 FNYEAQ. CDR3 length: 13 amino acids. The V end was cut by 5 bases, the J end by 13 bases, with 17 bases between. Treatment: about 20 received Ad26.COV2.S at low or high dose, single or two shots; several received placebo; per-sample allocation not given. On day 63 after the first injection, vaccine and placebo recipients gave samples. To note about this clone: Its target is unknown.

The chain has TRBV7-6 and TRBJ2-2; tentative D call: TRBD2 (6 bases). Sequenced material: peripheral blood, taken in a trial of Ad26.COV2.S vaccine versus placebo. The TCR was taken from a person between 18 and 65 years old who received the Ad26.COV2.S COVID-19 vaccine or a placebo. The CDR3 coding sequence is TGTGCCAGCAGCCCCGCCACGGGAGAGGGGCTGTTTTTT. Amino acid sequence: CASSPATGEGLFF.